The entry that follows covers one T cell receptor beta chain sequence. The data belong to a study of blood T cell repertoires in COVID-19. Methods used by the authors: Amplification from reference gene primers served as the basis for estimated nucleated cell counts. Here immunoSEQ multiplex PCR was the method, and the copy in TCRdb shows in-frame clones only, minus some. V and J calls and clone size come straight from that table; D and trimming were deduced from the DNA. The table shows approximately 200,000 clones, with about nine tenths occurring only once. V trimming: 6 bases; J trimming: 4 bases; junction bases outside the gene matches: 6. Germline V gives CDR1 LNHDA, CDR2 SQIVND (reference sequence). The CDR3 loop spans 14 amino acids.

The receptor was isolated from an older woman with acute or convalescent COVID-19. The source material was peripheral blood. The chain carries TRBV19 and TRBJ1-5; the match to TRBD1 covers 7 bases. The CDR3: CASSLTGNNQPQHF. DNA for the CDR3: TGTGCCAGTAGCCTGACAGGGAATAATCAGCCCCAGCATTTT.